The clone carrying this T cell receptor (beta chain) was detected a few times. Its specificity is unknown. TCRdb keeps only in-frame clones here, not all; method: immunoSEQ multiplex PCR. The table includes some 120,000 clones, over 65% detected once. Germline V gene data show CDR1 as SGHTA and CDR2 as FQGNSA. The CDR3 covers 12 residues. V lost 5 bases, J lost 8 bases, and 12 bases lay in between. The data were taken from a study of identifying expanded T cells in peripheral blood. General study points: Over approximately two and four weeks, about 15 and 19 clones changed, versus 1.2 between replicates.

Sequences were obtained from blood. This TCR was sampled from a person aged 18-70 years in good health. The chain employs TRBV7-2 and TRBJ1-1; D is possibly TRBD1 (5 bases). DNA for the CDR3: TGTGCCAGCAGCCCGGGACTCGGAGAAGCTTTCTTT. Residues: CASSPGLGEAFF.